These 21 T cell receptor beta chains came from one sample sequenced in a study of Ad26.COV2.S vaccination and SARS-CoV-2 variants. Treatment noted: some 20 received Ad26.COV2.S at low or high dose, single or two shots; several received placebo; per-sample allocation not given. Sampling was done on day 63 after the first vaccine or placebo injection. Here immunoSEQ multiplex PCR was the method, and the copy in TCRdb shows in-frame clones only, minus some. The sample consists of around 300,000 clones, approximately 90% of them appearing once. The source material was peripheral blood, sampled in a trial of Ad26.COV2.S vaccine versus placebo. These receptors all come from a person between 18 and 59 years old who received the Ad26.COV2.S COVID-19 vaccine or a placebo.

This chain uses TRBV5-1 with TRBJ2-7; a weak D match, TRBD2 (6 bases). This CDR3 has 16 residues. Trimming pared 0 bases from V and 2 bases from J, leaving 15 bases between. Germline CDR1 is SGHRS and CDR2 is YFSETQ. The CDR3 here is CASSLGAGGETYEQYF. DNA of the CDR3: TGCGCCAGCAGCTTGGGGGCCGGCGGGGAAACCTACGAGCAGTACTTC.

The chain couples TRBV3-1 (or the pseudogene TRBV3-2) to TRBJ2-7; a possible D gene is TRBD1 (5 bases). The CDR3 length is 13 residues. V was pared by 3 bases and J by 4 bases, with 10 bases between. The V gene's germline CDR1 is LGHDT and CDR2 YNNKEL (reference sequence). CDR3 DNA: TGTGCCAGCAGCCAGTTAGGGGCGTACGAGCAGTACTTC. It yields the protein CASSQLGAYEQYF.

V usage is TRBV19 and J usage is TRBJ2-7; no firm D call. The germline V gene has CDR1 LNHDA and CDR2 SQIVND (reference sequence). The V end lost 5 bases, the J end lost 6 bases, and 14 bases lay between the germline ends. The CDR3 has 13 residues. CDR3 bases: TGTGCCAGTAGTCCGACCATAAGTCTCGAGCAGTACTTC. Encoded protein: CASSPTISLEQYF.

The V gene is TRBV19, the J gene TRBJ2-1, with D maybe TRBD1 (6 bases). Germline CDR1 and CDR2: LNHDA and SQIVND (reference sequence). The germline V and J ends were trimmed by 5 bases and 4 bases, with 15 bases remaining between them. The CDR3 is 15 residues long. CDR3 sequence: CASSLTGTPYNEQFF. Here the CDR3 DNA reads TGTGCCAGTAGTTTAACCGGGACACCATACAATGAGCAGTTCTTC.

The CDR3, as DNA: TGTGCCAGTAGCCCCTTGAGGGGGCCCAATGAAAAACTGTTTTTT. It specifies CASSPLRGPNEKLFF. The chain links TRBV19 to TRBJ1-4; 7 bases fit TRBD1. Germline CDR1 reads LNHDA; CDR2 reads SQIVND (reference sequence). The CDR3 loop spans 15 amino acids. Germline trimming cut 6 bases from V and 5 bases from J; bases unmatched to any gene: 9.

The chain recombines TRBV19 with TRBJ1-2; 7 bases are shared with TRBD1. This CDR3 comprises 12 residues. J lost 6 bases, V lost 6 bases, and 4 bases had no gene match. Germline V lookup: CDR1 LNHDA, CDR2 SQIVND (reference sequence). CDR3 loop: CASRTGLNGYTF. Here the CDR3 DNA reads TGTGCCAGTAGGACAGGGTTGAATGGCTACACCTTC.

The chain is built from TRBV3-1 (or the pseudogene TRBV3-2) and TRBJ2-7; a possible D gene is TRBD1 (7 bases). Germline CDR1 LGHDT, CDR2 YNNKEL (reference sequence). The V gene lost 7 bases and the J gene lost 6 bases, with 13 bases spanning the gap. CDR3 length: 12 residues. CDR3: CASTQGGGEQYF. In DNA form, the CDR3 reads TGTGCCAGCACCCAGGGGGGAGGCGAGCAGTACTTC.

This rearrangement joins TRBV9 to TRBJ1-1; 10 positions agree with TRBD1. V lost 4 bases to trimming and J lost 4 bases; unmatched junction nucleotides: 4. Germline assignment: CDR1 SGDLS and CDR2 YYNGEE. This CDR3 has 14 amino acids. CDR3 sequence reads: CASSHGQGGTEAFF. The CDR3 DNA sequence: TGTGCCAGCAGCCACGGACAGGGGGGCACTGAAGCTTTCTTT.

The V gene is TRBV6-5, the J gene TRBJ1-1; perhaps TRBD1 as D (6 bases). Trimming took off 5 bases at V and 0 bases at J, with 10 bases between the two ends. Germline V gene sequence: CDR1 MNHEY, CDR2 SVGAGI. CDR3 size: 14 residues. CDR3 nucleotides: TGTGCCAGCAGTCCCACAGGGATGAACACTGAAGCTTTCTTT. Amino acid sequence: CASSPTGMNTEAFF.

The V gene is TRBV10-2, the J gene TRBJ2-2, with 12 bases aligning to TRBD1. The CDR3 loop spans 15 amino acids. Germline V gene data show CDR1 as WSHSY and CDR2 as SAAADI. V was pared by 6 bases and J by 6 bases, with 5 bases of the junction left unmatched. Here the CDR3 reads CASRGTGGAAGELFF. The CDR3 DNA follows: TGCGCCAGCAGGGGGACAGGGGGCGCTGCCGGGGAGCTGTTTTTT.

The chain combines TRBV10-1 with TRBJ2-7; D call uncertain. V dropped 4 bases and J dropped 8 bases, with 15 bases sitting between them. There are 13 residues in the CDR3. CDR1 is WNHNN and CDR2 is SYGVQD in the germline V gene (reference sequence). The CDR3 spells CASSGDTTAQQYF. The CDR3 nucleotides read TGCGCCAGCAGTGGGGATACCACTGCCCAGCAGTACTTC.

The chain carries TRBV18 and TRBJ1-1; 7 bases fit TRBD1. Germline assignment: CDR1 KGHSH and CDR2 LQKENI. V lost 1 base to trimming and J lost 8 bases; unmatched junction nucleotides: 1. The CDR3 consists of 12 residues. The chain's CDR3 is CASSPQDREAFF. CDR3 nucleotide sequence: TGTGCCAGCTCACCACAGGACAGGGAAGCTTTCTTT.

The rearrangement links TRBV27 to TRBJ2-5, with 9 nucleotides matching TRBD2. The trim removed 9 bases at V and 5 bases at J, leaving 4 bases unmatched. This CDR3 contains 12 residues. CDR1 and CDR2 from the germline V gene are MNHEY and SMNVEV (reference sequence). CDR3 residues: CASSGGLETQYF. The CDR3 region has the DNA TGTGCCAGTAGCGGGGGTCTGGAGACCCAGTACTTC.

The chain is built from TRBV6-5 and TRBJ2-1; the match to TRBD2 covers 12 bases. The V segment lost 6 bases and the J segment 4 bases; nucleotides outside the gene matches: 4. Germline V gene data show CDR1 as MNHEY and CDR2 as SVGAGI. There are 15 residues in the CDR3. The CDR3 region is CASRALAGGYNEQFF. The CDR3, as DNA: TGTGCCAGCAGGGCACTAGCGGGGGGATACAATGAGCAGTTCTTC.

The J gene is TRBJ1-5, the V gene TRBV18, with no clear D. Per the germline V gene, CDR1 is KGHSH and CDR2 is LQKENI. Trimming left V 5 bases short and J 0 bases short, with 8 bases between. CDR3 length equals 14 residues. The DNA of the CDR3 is TGTGCCAGCTCAATAAGAGATAGCAATCAGCCCCAGCATTTT. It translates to CASSIRDSNQPQHF.

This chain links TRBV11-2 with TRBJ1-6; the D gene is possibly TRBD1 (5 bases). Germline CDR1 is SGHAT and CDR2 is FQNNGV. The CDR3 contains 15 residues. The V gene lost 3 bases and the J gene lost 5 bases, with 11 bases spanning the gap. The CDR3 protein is CASSLTGTDNSPLHF. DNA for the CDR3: TGTGCCAGCAGCTTGACCGGGACGGATAATTCACCCCTCCACTTT.

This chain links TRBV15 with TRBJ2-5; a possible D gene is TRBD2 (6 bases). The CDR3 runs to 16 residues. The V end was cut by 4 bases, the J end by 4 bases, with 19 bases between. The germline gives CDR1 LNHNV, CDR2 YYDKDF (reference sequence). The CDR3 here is CATSNRLGGGRETQYF. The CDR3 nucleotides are TGTGCCACCAGCAATAGACTAGGAGGAGGACGAGAGACCCAGTACTTC. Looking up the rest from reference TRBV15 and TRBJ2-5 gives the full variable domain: DAMVIQNPRYQVTQFGKPVTLSCSQTLNHNVMYWYQQKSSQAPKLLFHYYDKDFNNEADTPDNFQSRRPNTSFCFLDIRSPGLGDTAMYLCATSNRLGGGRETQYFGPGTRLLVL.

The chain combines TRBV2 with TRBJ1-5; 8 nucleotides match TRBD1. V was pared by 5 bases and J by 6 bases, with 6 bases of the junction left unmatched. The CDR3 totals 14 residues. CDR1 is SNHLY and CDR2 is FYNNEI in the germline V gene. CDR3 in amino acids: CASSLDRVGQPQHF. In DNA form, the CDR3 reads TGTGCCAGCAGTCTGGACAGGGTTGGTCAGCCCCAGCATTTT.

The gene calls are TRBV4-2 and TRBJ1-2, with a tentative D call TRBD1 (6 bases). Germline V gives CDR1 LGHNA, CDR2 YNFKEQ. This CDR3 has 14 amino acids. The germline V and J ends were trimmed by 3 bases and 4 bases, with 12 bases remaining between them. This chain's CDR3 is CASSHAGDTYGYTF. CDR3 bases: TGTGCCAGCAGCCATGCAGGGGATACCTATGGCTACACCTTC.

The CDR3 reads CASSEGGEDWHF. The CDR3 DNA reads TGTGCCAGCAGTGAAGGGGGGGAAGACTGGCACTTT. The genes are TRBV6-1 and TRBJ1-6, with D tentatively TRBD1 (5 bases). This CDR3 is built from 12 residues. Germline V gives CDR1 MNHNS, CDR2 SASEGT. V shed 1 base and J shed 19 bases, with 14 bases lying between them.

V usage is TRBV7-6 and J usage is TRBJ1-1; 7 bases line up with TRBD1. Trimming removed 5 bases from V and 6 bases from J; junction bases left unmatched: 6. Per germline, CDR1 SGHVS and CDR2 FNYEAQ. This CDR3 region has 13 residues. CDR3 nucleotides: TGTGCCAGCAGCCCAGGACAGGTGTCTGAAGCTTTCTTT. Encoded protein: CASSPGQVSEAFF.